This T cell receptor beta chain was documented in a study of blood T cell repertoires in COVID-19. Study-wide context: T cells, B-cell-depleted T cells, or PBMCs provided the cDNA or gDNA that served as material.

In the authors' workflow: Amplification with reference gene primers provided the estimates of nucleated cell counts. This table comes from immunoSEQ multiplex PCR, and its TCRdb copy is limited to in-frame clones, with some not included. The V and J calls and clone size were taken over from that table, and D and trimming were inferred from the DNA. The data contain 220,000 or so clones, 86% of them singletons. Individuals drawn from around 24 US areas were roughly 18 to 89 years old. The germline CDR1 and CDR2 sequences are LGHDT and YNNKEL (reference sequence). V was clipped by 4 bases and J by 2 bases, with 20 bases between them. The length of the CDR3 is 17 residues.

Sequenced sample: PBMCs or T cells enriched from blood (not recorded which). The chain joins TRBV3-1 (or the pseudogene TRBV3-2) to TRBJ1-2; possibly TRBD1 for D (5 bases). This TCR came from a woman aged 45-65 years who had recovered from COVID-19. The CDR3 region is CASSRPLGLTLNYGYTF. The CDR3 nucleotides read TGTGCCAGCAGCCGACCTCTGGGGCTCACCTTAAACTATGGCTACACCTTC.